This TCR beta chain was recovered during a study of T-cell memory formation after mild COVID-19. Study context: For the most part, TCR clusters were specific to one donor. Study findings and constraints: Clones shrinking between day 15 and 85 showed a balanced CD4/CD8 split, and those that grew later tilted toward CD4+. CD4+ contracting clones lay mainly in CM and EM, CD8+ ones in EMRA. Within pre-infection memory, some responding clones were found, suggesting cross-reactive memory joined.

The germline V gene has CDR1 SGHRS and CDR2 YFSETQ. The CDR3 contains 19 residues. V was clipped by 0 bases and J by 1 base; unmatched bases: 7. Concerning this clonotype itself: Its antigen is unidentified.

Each CDR3 protein gets one entry after TCRdb re-called the 5' RACE reads with MiXCR. Of under 700,000 distinct CDR3 sequences in the sample, roughly 20% were seen once. The rearrangement joins TRBV5-1 to TRBJ2-1; 13 bases fit TRBD2. This sequence was found in an adult woman who had mild COVID-19 (a few samples of this study predate the infection). Cell type and time point are not known. The source material was PBMCs or a T cell subset sorted from them (not recorded which). CDR3 bases: TGCGCCAGCAGCTTGGGGGGGACTAGCGGGATACGGTCCTACAATGAGCAGTTCTTC. Translation: CASSLGGTSGIRSYNEQFF.